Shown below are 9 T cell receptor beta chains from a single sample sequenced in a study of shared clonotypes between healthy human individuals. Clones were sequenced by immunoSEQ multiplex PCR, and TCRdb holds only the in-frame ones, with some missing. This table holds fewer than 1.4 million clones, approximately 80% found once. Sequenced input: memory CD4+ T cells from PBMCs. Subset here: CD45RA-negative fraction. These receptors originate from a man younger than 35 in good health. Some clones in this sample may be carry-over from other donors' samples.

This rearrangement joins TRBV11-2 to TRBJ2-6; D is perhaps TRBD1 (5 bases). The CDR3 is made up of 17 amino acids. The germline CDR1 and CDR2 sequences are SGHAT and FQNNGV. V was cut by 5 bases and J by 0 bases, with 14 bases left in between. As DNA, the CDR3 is TGTGCCAGCAGCCCCCGACAGACTCCCTCTGGGGCCAACGTCCTGACTTTC. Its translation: CASSPRQTPSGANVLTF.

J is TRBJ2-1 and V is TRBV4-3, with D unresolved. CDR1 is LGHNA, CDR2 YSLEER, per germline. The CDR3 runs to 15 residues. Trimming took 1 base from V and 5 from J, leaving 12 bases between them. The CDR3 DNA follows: TGCGCCAGCAGCCAAGGTTCCAGTCGCGACAATGAGCAGTTCTTC. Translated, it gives CASSQGSSRDNEQFF.

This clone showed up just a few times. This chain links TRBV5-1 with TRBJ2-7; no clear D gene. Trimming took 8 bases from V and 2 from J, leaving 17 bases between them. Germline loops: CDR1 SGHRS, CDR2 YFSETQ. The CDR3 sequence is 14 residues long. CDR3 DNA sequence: TGCGCCAGTGGAGTAGAGGACGCCGCCTACGAGCAGTACTTC. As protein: CASGVEDAAYEQYF.

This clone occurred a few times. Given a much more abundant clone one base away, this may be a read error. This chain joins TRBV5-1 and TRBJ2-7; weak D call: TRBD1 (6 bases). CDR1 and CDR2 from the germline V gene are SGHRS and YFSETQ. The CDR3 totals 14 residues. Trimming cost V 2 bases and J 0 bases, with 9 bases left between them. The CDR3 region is CASSFRDTSYEQYF. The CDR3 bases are TGCGCCAGCAGCTTCCGGGACACCTCCTACGAGCAGTACTTC. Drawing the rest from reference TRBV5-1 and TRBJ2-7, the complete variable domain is KAGVTQTPRYLIKTRGQQVTLSCSPISGHRSVSWYQQTPGQGLQFLFEYFSETQRNKGNFPGRFSGRQFSNSRSEMNVSTLELGDSALYLCASSFRDTSYEQYFGPGTRLTVT.

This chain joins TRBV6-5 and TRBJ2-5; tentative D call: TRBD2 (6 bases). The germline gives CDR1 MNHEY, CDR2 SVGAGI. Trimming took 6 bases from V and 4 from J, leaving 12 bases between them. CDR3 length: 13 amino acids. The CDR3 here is CASRSPGGETQYF. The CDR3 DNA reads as TGTGCCAGCAGATCCCCCGGGGGAGAGACCCAGTACTTC.

As DNA, the CDR3 is TGTGCCAGTAACGCGCCGGGACAGGGAAATCAGCCCCAGCATTTT. Its protein product is CASNAPGQGNQPQHF. J is TRBJ1-5 and V is TRBV19; 9 positions agree with TRBD1. The CDR3 sequence is 15 residues long. Germline loops: CDR1 LNHDA, CDR2 SQIVND (reference sequence). Trimming cost V 7 bases and J 4 bases; bases outside gene matches: 8.

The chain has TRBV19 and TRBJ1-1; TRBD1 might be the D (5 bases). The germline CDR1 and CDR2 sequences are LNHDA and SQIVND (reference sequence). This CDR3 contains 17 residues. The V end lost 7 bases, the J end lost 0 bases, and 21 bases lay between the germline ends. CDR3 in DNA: TGTGCCAGTACCCTATGGGGGACGGGGAGTATGAACACTGAAGCTTTCTTT. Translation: CASTLWGTGSMNTEAFF.

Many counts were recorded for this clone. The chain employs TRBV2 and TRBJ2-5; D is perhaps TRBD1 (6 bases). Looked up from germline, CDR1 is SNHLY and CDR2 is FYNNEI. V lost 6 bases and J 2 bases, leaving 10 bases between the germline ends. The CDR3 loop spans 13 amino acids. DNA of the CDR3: TGTGCCAGCAGGGCGGACAGTCAAGAGACCCAGTACTTC. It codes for CASRADSQETQYF.

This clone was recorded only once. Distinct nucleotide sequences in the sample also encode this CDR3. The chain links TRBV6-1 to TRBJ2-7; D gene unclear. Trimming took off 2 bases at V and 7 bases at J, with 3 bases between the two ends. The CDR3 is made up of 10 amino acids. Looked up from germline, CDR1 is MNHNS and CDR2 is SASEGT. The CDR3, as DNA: TGTGCCAGCAGTGAAACAGAGCAGTACTTC. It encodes CASSETEQYF.